One and the same sample provided the 9 T cell receptor beta chains below, sequenced in a study of CD8+ T cells in alopecia areata. Treatment denoted: oral pan-JAK inhibitor, 5-10 mg twice daily. Sequencing relied on a cDNA template that was reverse transcribed from extracted RNA. The data were produced by immunoSEQ multiplex PCR, yet TCRdb's version contains in-frame clones alone and is incomplete. The sample includes about 140,000 clones, about 51% of them seen just once. Here the sequenced sample was CD8+ T cells sorted from blood, taken at week 4, from a patient treated with tofacitinib. These receptors came from a human donor with alopecia areata.

The chain combines TRBV7-9 with TRBJ1-1; D gene unclear. CDR1 is SEHNR and CDR2 is FQNEAQ in the germline V gene (reference sequence). This CDR3 region has 11 residues. V was shortened by 7 bases and J by 10 bases, with 13 bases between the two germline ends. The CDR3 coding sequence is TGTGCCAGCACCTACGGTTGGGGAGCTTTCTTT. This translates into CASTYGWGAFF. Full variable domain (remainder filled in from reference TRBV7-9 and TRBJ1-1): DTGVSQNPRHKITKRGQNVTFRCDPISEHNRLYWYRQTLGQGPEFLTYFQNEAQLEKSRLLSDRFSAERPKGSFSTLEIQRTEQGDSAMYLCASTYGWGAFFGQGTRLTVV.

The J gene is TRBJ1-2, the V gene TRBV4-3; a possible D gene is TRBD1 (5 bases). The V end was cut by 2 bases, the J end by 7 bases, with 14 bases between. This CDR3 region has 14 residues. Germline V CDR1 and CDR2: LGHNA, YSLEER. The CDR3 DNA reads TGCGCCAGCAGCCAAATAGAGGGGTTTACTGGCTACACCTTC. It translates to CASSQIEGFTGYTF.

The chain employs TRBV6-5 and TRBJ2-7, with 10 bases matching TRBD1. The CDR3 runs 15 residues. The junction had 6 bases not matched to a gene; V was cut back by 2 bases and J by 5 bases. CDR1 and CDR2 (germline): MNHEY, SVGAGI. This CDR3 is CASSYQTGGINEQYF. Written as DNA, the CDR3 is TGTGCCAGCAGTTACCAGACAGGGGGCATCAACGAGCAGTACTTC.

This clone has only a few counts. This chain connects TRBV2 to TRBJ2-7; 8 bases line up with TRBD1. V was pared by 6 bases and J by 3 bases, with 4 bases of the junction left unmatched. Germline loops: CDR1 SNHLY, CDR2 FYNNEI. This CDR3 region has 13 residues. The CDR3 reads CASSFGTGYEQYF. The CDR3 nucleotides read TGTGCCAGCAGCTTTGGGACAGGCTACGAGCAGTACTTC.

The chain is built from TRBV2 and TRBJ2-3, with D possibly matching TRBD1 (5 bases). The CDR3 extends over 15 amino acids. Trimming left V 3 bases short and J 2 bases short, with 12 bases between. In germline, CDR1 is SNHLY, CDR2 FYNNEI. The DNA of the CDR3 is TGTGCCAGCAGTGACATCGGCAGGGACACAGATACGCAGTATTTT. This sequence encodes CASSDIGRDTDTQYF.

The V and J genes are TRBV30 and TRBJ2-1; D unresolved. Trimming took 3 bases from V and 4 from J, leaving 13 bases between them. Germline CDR1 is GTSNPN and CDR2 is SVGIG (reference sequence). The CDR3 sequence is 14 residues long. CDR3 amino acids: CAWRAKTIYNEQFF. In nucleotides, the CDR3 is TGTGCCTGGAGGGCAAAAACGATTTACAATGAGCAGTTCTTC.

V usage is TRBV6-5 and J usage is TRBJ1-1, with no clear D. Germline CDR1 reads MNHEY; CDR2 reads SVGAGI. The CDR3 runs 11 residues. The ends were cut back, 4 bases at V and 7 bases at J, with 7 bases in the middle. The CDR3 coding sequence is TGTGCCAGCAGTTCCGACGGTGAAGCTTTCTTT. As protein: CASSSDGEAFF.

This chain uses TRBV6-5 with TRBJ2-2; D is undetermined. V was shortened by 2 bases and J by 1 base, with 5 bases between the two germline ends. Germline CDR1 is MNHEY and CDR2 is SVGAGI. The CDR3 runs 14 residues. The CDR3, as DNA: TGTGCCAGCAGTTACCACTGGAACACCGGGGAGCTGTTTTTT. This encodes CASSYHWNTGELFF.

The chain uses TRBV6-5 and TRBJ2-7; 7 nucleotides line up with TRBD2. The germline V gene encodes CDR1 MNHEY and CDR2 SVGAGI. This CDR3 has 12 amino acids. V lost 0 bases to trimming and J lost 7 bases; unmatched junction nucleotides: 0. The CDR3 sequence: CASSYSGGEQYF. The DNA for the CDR3 is TGTGCCAGCAGTTACTCGGGGGGGGAGCAGTACTTC.